The source of this TCR beta chain is a study of T cell repertoires in cytomegalovirus infection. TCRdb redid the calling of the reads with MiXCR, one entry per CDR3 protein. The sample shows 290,000 or so distinct CDR3 sequences, around 9.6% of them seen only once. This clonotype showed up many times. In germline, CDR1 is SGHVS, CDR2 FQNEAQ. Trimming removed 3 bases from V and 4 bases from J; junction bases left unmatched: 6. The CDR3 consists of 15 residues. This chain links TRBV7-8 with TRBJ1-2, with 9 bases that match TRBD1. This receptor was taken from a human donor in good health (CMV status not recorded). Some clones in this sample may be carry-over from other donors' samples. Sequencing used PBMCs. DNA of the CDR3: TGTGCCAGCAGCTTCGATCCGGGACAGGGCTATGGCTACACCTTC. Translated, it gives CASSFDPGQGYGYTF.